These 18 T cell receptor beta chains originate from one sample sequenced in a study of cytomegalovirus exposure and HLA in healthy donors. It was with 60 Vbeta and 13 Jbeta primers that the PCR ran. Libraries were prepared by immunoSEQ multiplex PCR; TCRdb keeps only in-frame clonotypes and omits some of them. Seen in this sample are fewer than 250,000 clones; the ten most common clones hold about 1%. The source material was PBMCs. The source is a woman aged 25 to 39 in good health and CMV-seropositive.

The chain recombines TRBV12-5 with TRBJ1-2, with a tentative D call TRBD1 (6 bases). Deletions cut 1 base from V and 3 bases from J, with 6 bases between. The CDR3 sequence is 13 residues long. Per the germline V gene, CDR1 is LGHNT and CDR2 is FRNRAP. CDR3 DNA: TGTGCTAGTGGTTTGGGGACAGACTATGGCTACACCTTC. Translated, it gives CASGLGTDYGYTF. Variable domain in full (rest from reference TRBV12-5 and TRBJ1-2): DARVTQTPRHKVTEMGQEVTMRCQPILGHNTVFWYRQTMMQGLELLAYFRNRAPLDDSGMPKDRFSAEMPDATLATLKIQPSEPRDSAVYFCASGLGTDYGYTFGSGTRLTVV.

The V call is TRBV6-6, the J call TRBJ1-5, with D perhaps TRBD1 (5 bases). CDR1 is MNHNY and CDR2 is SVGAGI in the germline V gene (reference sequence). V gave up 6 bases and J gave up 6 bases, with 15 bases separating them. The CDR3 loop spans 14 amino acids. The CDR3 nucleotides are TGTGCCAGCAGGCCTACTCCGGGGGGTCAGCCCCAGCATTTT. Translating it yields CASRPTPGGQPQHF.

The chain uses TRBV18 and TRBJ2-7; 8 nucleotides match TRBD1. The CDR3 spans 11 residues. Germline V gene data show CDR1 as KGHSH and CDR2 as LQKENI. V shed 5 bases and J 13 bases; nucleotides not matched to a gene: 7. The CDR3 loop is CASSIRDRFYF. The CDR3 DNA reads TGTGCCAGCTCAATCCGGGACAGGTTCTACTTC.

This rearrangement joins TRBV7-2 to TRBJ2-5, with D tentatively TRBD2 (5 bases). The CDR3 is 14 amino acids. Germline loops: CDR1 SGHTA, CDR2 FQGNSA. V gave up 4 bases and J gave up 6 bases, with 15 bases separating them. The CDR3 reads CASSSYSSTQTQYF. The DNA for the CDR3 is TGTGCCAGCAGCTCGTATTCTAGCACGCAGACCCAGTACTTC.

In DNA form, the CDR3 reads TGTGCCAGCAGCCCTGGACAGGGCCGGACCTCTGGGGCCAACGTCCTGACTTTC. Amino acid sequence: CASSPGQGRTSGANVLTF. The rearrangement uses TRBV7-2 and TRBJ2-6; 8 nucleotides agree with TRBD1. The CDR3 has 18 amino acids. The germline V gene encodes CDR1 SGHTA and CDR2 FQGNSA. The J segment lost 0 bases and the V segment lost 5 bases, leaving 9 bases of the junction unmatched.

As DNA, the CDR3 is TGTGCCAGCAGTTACTCATCCAGGGGTCCCTACGAGCAGTACTTC. Protein sequence: CASSYSSRGPYEQYF. V is TRBV6-6 and J is TRBJ2-7, with D possibly matching TRBD1 (6 bases). The V end lost 0 bases, the J end lost 2 bases, and 11 bases lay between the germline ends. The CDR3 has 15 residues. Germline V CDR1 and CDR2: MNHNY, SVGAGI (reference sequence).

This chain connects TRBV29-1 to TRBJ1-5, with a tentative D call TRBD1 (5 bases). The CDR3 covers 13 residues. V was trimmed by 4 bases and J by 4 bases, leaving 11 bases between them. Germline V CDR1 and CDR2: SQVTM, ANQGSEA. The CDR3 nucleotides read TGCAGCGTTGGGGGGGGAGGGAATCAGCCCCAGCATTTT. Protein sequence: CSVGGGGNQPQHF.

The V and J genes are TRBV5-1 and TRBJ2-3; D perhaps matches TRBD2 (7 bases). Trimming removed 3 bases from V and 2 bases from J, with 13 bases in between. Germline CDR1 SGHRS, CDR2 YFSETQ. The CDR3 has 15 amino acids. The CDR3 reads CASSYRGAPTDTQYF. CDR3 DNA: TGCGCCAGCAGCTACCGGGGGGCCCCCACAGATACGCAGTATTTT.

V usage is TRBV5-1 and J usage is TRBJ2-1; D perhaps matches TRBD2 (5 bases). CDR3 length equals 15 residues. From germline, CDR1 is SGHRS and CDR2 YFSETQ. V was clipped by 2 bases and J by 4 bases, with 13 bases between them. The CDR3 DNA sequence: TGCGCCAGCAGCTTTTCCCTAGCTGGGTACAATGAGCAGTTCTTC. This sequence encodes CASSFSLAGYNEQFF.

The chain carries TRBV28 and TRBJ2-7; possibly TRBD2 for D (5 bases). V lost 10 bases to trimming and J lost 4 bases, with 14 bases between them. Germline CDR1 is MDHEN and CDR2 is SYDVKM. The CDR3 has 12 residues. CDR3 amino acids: CAIGRGRYEQYF. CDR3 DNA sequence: TGTGCCATCGGCCGGGGTCGGTACGAGCAGTACTTC.

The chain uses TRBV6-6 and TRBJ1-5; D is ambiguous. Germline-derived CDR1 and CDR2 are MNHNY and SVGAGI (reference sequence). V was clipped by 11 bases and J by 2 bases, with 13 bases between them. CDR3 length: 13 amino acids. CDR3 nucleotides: TGTGCCCCAGAGGTTTCGGGCAATCAGCCCCAGCATTTT. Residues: CAPEVSGNQPQHF.

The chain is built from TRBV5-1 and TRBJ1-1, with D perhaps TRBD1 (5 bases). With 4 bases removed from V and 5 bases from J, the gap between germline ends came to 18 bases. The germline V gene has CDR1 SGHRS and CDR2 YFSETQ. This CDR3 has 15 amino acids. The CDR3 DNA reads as TGCGCCAGCAGCCCGCGGGGGGGAGCATCTACTGAAGCTTTCTTT. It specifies CASSPRGGASTEAFF.

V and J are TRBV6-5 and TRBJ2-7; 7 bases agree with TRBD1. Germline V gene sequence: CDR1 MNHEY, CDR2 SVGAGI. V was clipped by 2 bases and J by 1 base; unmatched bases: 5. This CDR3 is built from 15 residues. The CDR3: CASSYEQGLSYEQYF. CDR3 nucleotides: TGTGCCAGCAGTTACGAACAGGGGCTATCCTACGAGCAGTACTTC.

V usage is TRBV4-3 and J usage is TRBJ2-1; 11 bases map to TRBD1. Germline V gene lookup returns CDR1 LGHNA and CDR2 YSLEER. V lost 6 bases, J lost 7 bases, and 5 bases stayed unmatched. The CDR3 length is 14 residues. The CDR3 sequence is CASSRDRGLNEQFF. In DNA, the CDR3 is TGCGCCAGCAGTCGGGACAGGGGGTTGAATGAGCAGTTCTTC.

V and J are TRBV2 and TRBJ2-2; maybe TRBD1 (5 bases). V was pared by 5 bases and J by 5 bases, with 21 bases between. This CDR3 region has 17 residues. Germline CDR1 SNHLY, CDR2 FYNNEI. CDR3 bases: TGTGCCAGCAGTCCCCCCACAGGAAAGCGACGGACCGGGGAGCTGTTTTTT. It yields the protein CASSPPTGKRRTGELFF. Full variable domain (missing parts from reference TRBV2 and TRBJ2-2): EPEVTQTPSHQVTQMGQEVILRCVPISNHLYFYWYRQILGQKVEFLVSFYNNEISEKSEIFDDQFSVERPDGSNFTLKIRSTKLEDSAMYFCASSPPTGKRRTGELFFGEGSRLTVL.

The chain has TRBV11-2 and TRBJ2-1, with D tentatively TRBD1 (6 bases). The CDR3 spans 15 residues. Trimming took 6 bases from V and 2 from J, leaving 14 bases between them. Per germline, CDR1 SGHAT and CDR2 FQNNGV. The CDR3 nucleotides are TGTGCCAGCAGGGAGACAAAGGGGGCCTACAATGAGCAGTTCTTC. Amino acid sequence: CASRETKGAYNEQFF.

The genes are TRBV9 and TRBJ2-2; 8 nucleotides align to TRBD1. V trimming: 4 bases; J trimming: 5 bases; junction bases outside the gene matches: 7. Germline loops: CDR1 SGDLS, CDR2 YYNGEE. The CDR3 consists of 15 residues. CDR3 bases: TGTGCCAGCAGCCAGGGGGCGGGAAGGACCGGGGAGCTGTTTTTT. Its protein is CASSQGAGRTGELFF.

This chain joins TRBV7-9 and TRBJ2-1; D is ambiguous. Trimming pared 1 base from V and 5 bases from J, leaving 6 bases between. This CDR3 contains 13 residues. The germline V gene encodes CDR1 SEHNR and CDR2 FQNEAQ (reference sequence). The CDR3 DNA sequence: TGTGCCAGCAGCTTAGGTGCAGACAATGAGCAGTTCTTC. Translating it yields CASSLGADNEQFF.